Each of the 20 T cell receptor beta chains below was sequenced from the same sample in a study of blood T cell repertoires in COVID-19. Profiled with immunoSEQ multiplex PCR; TCRdb holds only in-frame clones, not every one. The profile shows about 370,000 clones, around 90% of them singletons. Sequences were obtained from peripheral blood. The receptor source for this set is a woman younger than 45 with COVID-19, enrolled during active disease.

The rearrangement links TRBV5-1 to TRBJ1-1; tentative D call: TRBD1 (6 bases). Germline CDR1 reads SGHRS; CDR2 reads YFSETQ. This CDR3 spans 13 amino acids. Trimming took 4 bases from V and 7 from J, leaving 14 bases between them. CDR3 sequence: CASSIKQGREAFF. CDR3 sequence (DNA): TGCGCCAGCAGCATCAAACAGGGACGTGAAGCTTTCTTT.

The rearrangement joins TRBV4-2 to TRBJ1-1; D gene unclear. The germline V gene encodes CDR1 LGHNA and CDR2 YNFKEQ. This CDR3 spans 13 amino acids. V shed 4 bases and J shed 8 bases, with 14 bases lying between them. CDR3 DNA: TGTGCCAGCAGCCCCCCCCCGGGGTTAGAAGCTTTCTTT. It is translated as CASSPPPGLEAFF.

The rearrangement uses TRBV10-1 and TRBJ2-1; 10 bases fit TRBD2. This CDR3 comprises 14 residues. V was clipped by 6 bases and J by 9 bases; unmatched bases: 8. The germline CDR1 and CDR2 sequences are WNHNN and SYGVQD (reference sequence). In nucleotides, the CDR3 is TGCGCCAGCAGCCTAGCGGGAGACGTCGGTGAGCAGTTCTTC. Translated: CASSLAGDVGEQFF.

This rearrangement joins TRBV6-4 to TRBJ2-6, with D tentatively TRBD1 (6 bases). From germline, CDR1 is MRHNA and CDR2 SNTAGT. The V end lost 5 bases, the J end lost 0 bases, and 8 bases lay between the germline ends. The CDR3 length is 15 residues. This CDR3 is CASSNRDSGANVLTF. The CDR3 DNA is TGTGCCAGCAGTAACAGGGACTCTGGGGCCAACGTCCTGACTTTC.

The genes are TRBV2 and TRBJ2-7, with unresolved D. Germline V lookup: CDR1 SNHLY, CDR2 FYNNEI. V was shortened by 1 base and J by 6 bases, with 7 bases between the two germline ends. CDR3 length: 12 amino acids. The CDR3 bases are TGTGCCAGCAGTGAAGATAGGAGCGAGCAGTACTTC. Amino acids: CASSEDRSEQYF.

The chain is built from TRBV5-1 and TRBJ2-1; TRBD1 is a possible D gene (6 bases). The V end lost 4 bases, the J end lost 7 bases, and 15 bases lay between the germline ends. The CDR3 consists of 14 residues. CDR1 is SGHRS, CDR2 YFSETQ, per germline. CDR3 in DNA: TGCGCCAGCAGCCAAGCCGGGACACCGAATGAGCAGTTCTTC. Protein: CASSQAGTPNEQFF.

V and J are TRBV6-2 or TRBV6-3 and TRBJ2-1, with 12 bases fitting TRBD2. The germline CDR1 and CDR2 sequences are MNHEY and SVGEGT. The ends lost 0 bases at V and 8 bases at J; junction bases unmatched: 8. The CDR3 sequence is 17 residues long. The DNA of the CDR3 is TGTGCCAGCAGTTACTCGATGGCTAGCGGGGGGGCACATGAGCAGTTCTTC. This sequence encodes CASSYSMASGGAHEQFF.

This sequence joins TRBV7-9 and TRBJ1-2; 8 nucleotides line up with TRBD1. The CDR3 covers 19 residues. Germline V CDR1 and CDR2: SEHNR, FQNEAQ (reference sequence). Trimming removed 1 base from V and 8 bases from J; junction bases left unmatched: 21. For the CDR3, the DNA is TGTGCCAGCAGCTTAGGTCCAGGGGGCCTTAGACAGGGGATGAGCGGCTACACCTTC. Amino acid sequence: CASSLGPGGLRQGMSGYTF. The full variable domain, completed using reference TRBV7-9 and TRBJ1-2, is DTGVSQNPRHKITKRGQNVTFRCDPISEHNRLYWYRQTLGQGPEFLTYFQNEAQLEKSRLLSDRFSAERPKGSFSTLEIQRTEQGDSAMYLCASSLGPGGLRQGMSGYTFGSGTRLTVV.

The chain is built from TRBV10-2 and TRBJ2-4, with a tentative D call TRBD2 (6 bases). The CDR3 contains 13 residues. Trimming shortened V by 2 bases and J by 10 bases, and 12 bases separated the two germline ends. Germline values: CDR1 WSHSY, CDR2 SAAADI. In DNA, the CDR3 is TGCGCCAGCAGTGAGGTGAGACTAGAGATTCAGTACTTC. Translation gives CASSEVRLEIQYF.

The J gene is TRBJ1-4, the V gene TRBV7-2; the match to TRBD1 covers 9 bases. J was trimmed by 0 bases and V by 5 bases; bases with no gene match: 10. There are 18 residues in the CDR3. CDR1 is SGHTA, CDR2 FQGNSA, per germline. In nucleotides, the CDR3 is TGTGCCAGCAGCCTAGTAGCACAGGGGGCAGCAACTAATGAAAAACTGTTTTTT. Translating gives CASSLVAQGAATNEKLFF. The whole variable domain, remainder taken from reference TRBV7-2 and TRBJ1-4, is GAGVSQSPSNKVTEKGKDVELRCDPISGHTALYWYRQSLGQGLEFLIYFQGNSAPDKSGLPSDRFSAERTGGSVSTLTIQRTQQEDSAVYLCASSLVAQGAATNEKLFFGSGTQLSVL.

This clone has more than one count but fewer than ten. V is TRBV2 and J is TRBJ1-5, with 8 bases aligning to TRBD1. Germline lookup yields CDR1 SNHLY and CDR2 FYNNEI. V was clipped by 8 bases and J by 6 bases; unmatched bases: 6. The CDR3 has 13 residues. This chain's CDR3 is CASGQGPTQPQHF. CDR3 sequence (DNA): TGTGCCAGCGGACAGGGTCCTACTCAGCCCCAGCATTTT.

The chain is built from TRBV5-6 and TRBJ1-6, with a tentative D call TRBD1 (5 bases). This CDR3 is 13 amino acids long. Germline loops: CDR1 SGHDT, CDR2 YYEEEE. Deletions cut 0 bases from V and 12 bases from J, with 10 bases between. CDR3 bases: TGTGCCAGCAGCTTGGGACAAGGGGAACCCCTCCACTTT. This gives the protein CASSLGQGEPLHF. The full variable domain, its missing parts supplied by reference TRBV5-6 and TRBJ1-6, is DAGVTQSPTHLIKTRGQQVTLRCSPKSGHDTVSWYQQALGQGPQFIFQYYEEEERQRGNFPDRFSGHQFPNYSSELNVNALLLGDSALYLCASSLGQGEPLHFGNGTRLTVT.

The rearrangement joins TRBV28 to TRBJ2-7, with D possibly matching TRBD1 (6 bases). Trimming took 1 base from V and 4 from J, leaving 14 bases between them. The CDR3 loop spans 15 amino acids. Germline CDR1 is MDHEN and CDR2 is SYDVKM. The CDR3 sequence: CASSLSPTGLYEQYF. CDR3 in DNA: TGTGCCAGCAGTTTATCACCAACAGGGTTGTACGAGCAGTACTTC.

Here the CDR3 reads CASSREESRTSGRREQYV. CDR3 coding DNA: TGTGCCAGCAGCAGAGAAGAATCTAGGACTAGCGGGAGGCGTGAGCAGTACGTC. The chain combines TRBV5-5 with TRBJ2-7; 14 nucleotides agree with TRBD2. The CDR3 is 18 residues long. V dropped 4 bases and J dropped 7; count of bases not matched to a gene: 16. CDR1 and CDR2 from the germline V gene are SGHKS and YYEKEE (reference sequence).

The chain is built from TRBV4-2 and TRBJ2-3, with D tentatively TRBD2 (6 bases). V was pared by 5 bases and J by 4 bases, with 22 bases between. Germline-derived CDR1 and CDR2 are LGHNA and YNFKEQ. The CDR3 runs 17 residues. CDR3 sequence (DNA): TGTGCCAGCAGCGAAAGGACCCTACTAGCCCCCTCAGATACGCAGTATTTT. Protein sequence: CASSERTLLAPSDTQYF.

This clone appeared a single time. V usage is TRBV25-1 and J usage is TRBJ1-4, with D tentatively TRBD1 (5 bases). CDR3 size: 14 residues. Trimming shortened V by 3 bases and J by 10 bases, and 15 bases separated the two germline ends. The germline gives CDR1 MGHDK, CDR2 SYGVNS. The DNA for the CDR3 is TGTGCCAGCAGTGACCCCAGCGGGGGTGGAAAACTGTTTTTT. Translation: CASSDPSGGGKLFF. Full variable domain (missing parts from reference TRBV25-1 and TRBJ1-4): EADIYQTPRYLVIGTGKKITLECSQTMGHDKMYWYQQDPGMELHLIHYSYGVNSTEKGDLSSESTVSRIRTEHFPLTLESARPSHTSQYLCASSDPSGGGKLFFGSGTQLSVL.

This chain links TRBV28 with TRBJ2-1; D is perhaps TRBD2 (6 bases). This CDR3 has 14 amino acids. Trimming cost V 3 bases and J 5 bases, with 11 bases left between them. CDR1 is MDHEN, CDR2 SYDVKM, per germline. Written as DNA, the CDR3 is TGTGCCAGCAGTTTCGTCGGGAGTAACAATGAGCAGTTCTTC. Amino acid sequence: CASSFVGSNNEQFF. Drawing the rest from reference TRBV28 and TRBJ2-1, the complete variable domain is DVKVTQSSRYLVKRTGEKVFLECVQDMDHENMFWYRQDPGLGLRLIYFSYDVKMKEKGDIPEGYSVSREKKERFSLILESASTNQTSMYLCASSFVGSNNEQFFGPGTRLTVL.

This chain links TRBV5-5 with TRBJ1-1; the D gene is possibly TRBD1 (5 bases). V lost 2 bases and J 4 bases, leaving 15 bases between the germline ends. Germline CDR1 is SGHKS and CDR2 is YYEKEE (reference sequence). This CDR3 is 15 amino acids long. The DNA for the CDR3 is TGTGCCAGCAGCTTCTCTGGGGGGGTAGGCACTGAAGCTTTCTTT. Its translation: CASSFSGGVGTEAFF.

J is TRBJ1-2 and V is TRBV12-3 or TRBV12-4; D perhaps matches TRBD1 (6 bases). The V and J ends lost 6 bases and 8 bases respectively, with 16 bases between them. The CDR3 is 13 residues long. The CDR3 coding sequence is TGTGCCAGCAGCTGGGGGCAGGGGCAAGGCTACACCTTC. Translation: CASSWGQGQGYTF.

This chain joins TRBV7-2 and TRBJ2-3, with D perhaps matching TRBD2 (5 bases). V lost 5 bases and J lost 2, with 14 bases in between. The CDR3 covers 15 residues. Germline V lookup: CDR1 SGHTA, CDR2 FQGNSA. The CDR3 is CASSREGVDTDTQYF. In DNA form, the CDR3 reads TGTGCCAGCAGCCGCGAGGGAGTGGACACAGATACGCAGTATTTT. The whole variable domain, remainder taken from reference TRBV7-2 and TRBJ2-3, is GAGVSQSPSNKVTEKGKDVELRCDPISGHTALYWYRQSLGQGLEFLIYFQGNSAPDKSGLPSDRFSAERTGGSVSTLTIQRTQQEDSAVYLCASSREGVDTDTQYFGPGTRLTVL.